This TCR beta chain was profiled in a study of cytomegalovirus exposure and HLA in healthy donors. Whole-study findings and limits: Fewer N-insertions than the roughly 650-donor mean were reportedly shown by an Asian-associated ancestry cluster in a later analysis.

This CDR3 is 15 amino acids long. The J segment lost 4 bases and the V segment lost 5 bases, leaving 7 bases of the junction unmatched. Germline lookup yields CDR1 MNHEY and CDR2 SVGAGI. Note on this clone: Its antigen remains unidentified.

PCR used 60 Vbeta primers and 13 Jbeta primers. Authors' data handling: Later, an analysis found 80 million or so unique TCR beta chains, and some 10 million of these were shared. Produced via immunoSEQ multiplex PCR; TCRdb's table is partial and in-frame only. V and J calls and clone size are copied from that table; D and trimming were computed from the DNA. The repertoire consists of about 36,000 clones, with approximately 74% occurring once and the leading ten covering over 6%. V and J are TRBV6-5 and TRBJ1-5, with 8 nucleotides matching TRBD1. The sequence came from a man between 25 and 39 years old in good health and CMV-seronegative. Input material: PBMCs. CDR3 in DNA: TGTGCCAGCAGTAATGACAGGGGCGGTAATCAGCCCCAGCATTTT. Its translation is CASSNDRGGNQPQHF.